The 27 T cell receptor beta chains reported below all come from one sample, sequenced in a study of early T cells in non-severe SARS-CoV-2 infection. MiXCR, run by TCRdb on the 5' RACE reads, gives a single entry per CDR3 protein. The table includes approximately 100,000 distinct CDR3 sequences, around 15% detected once. Material: whole blood. These receptors came from an adult who was a healthcare worker with PCR-confirmed SARS-CoV-2 infection or an uninfected control (not recorded which).

A few counts support this clonotype. V gene TRBV4-1 combines with J gene TRBJ2-5, with 8 bases fitting TRBD2. The CDR3 has 16 amino acids. Germline V CDR1 and CDR2: MGHRA, YSYEKL. V dropped 0 bases and J dropped 0; count of bases not matched to a gene: 3. CDR3 sequence reads: CASSQDRAGDQETQYF. CDR3 sequence (DNA): TGCGCCAGCAGCCAAGATCGAGCGGGGGACCAAGAGACCCAGTACTTC.

The chain uses TRBV5-1 and TRBJ1-1; D is unresolved. Trimming removed 0 bases at V and 4 bases at J, with 10 bases between. Germline values: CDR1 SGHRS, CDR2 YFSETQ. This CDR3 has 14 residues. CDR3: CASSLDRERTEAFF. The CDR3, as DNA: TGCGCCAGCAGCTTGGATAGGGAACGCACTGAAGCTTTCTTT.

In its sample, this clonotype was seen a few times. This chain joins TRBV10-3 and TRBJ2-7; 8 positions match TRBD2. Germline lookup yields CDR1 ENHRY and CDR2 SYGVKD. This CDR3 has 13 residues. J gave up 0 bases and V 10 bases, and 5 bases lay outside the gene matches. The CDR3 DNA is TGTGCCAACCGCGGGGGGCCCTCCTACGAGCAGTACTTC. This translates into CANRGGPSYEQYF.

This clonotype was seen only a few times. The genes are TRBV27 and TRBJ1-1; D uncertain. Germline V gives CDR1 MNHEY, CDR2 SMNVEV (reference sequence). Deletions cut 6 bases from V and 1 base from J, with 6 bases between. The CDR3 loop spans 12 amino acids. CDR3 bases: TGTGCCAGCAGCCACGGGAACACTGAAGCTTTCTTT. Protein: CASSHGNTEAFF.

The chain links TRBV27 to TRBJ2-5; D may match TRBD1 or TRBD2 (5 bases each). This CDR3 spans 18 amino acids. Germline V gene sequence: CDR1 MNHEY, CDR2 SMNVEV (reference sequence). V was cut by 2 bases and J by 3 bases, with 22 bases left in between. CDR3 coding DNA: TGTGCCAGCAGTTTACGGTGGGTCTCCGGGACGCAGGAAGAGACCCAGTACTTC. Protein: CASSLRWVSGTQEETQYF.

This chain links TRBV4-3 with TRBJ2-7, with 9 bases that match TRBD1. CDR1 and CDR2 from the germline V gene are LGHNA and YSLEER. Trimming removed 1 base from V and 4 bases from J; junction bases left unmatched: 2. This CDR3 is built from 14 residues. CDR3 in DNA: TGCGCCAGCAGCCAAGGACAGGGGGAGTACGAGCAGTACTTC. Translating it yields CASSQGQGEYEQYF.

V and J are TRBV28 and TRBJ2-7; TRBD1 aligns across 7 bases. This CDR3 region has 14 residues. Germline V gene data show CDR1 as MDHEN and CDR2 as SYDVKM. The trim removed 4 bases at V and 3 bases at J, leaving 6 bases unmatched. CDR3 residues: CASSSSHRGYEQYF. The CDR3 DNA reads as TGTGCCAGCAGTTCGTCTCACAGGGGCTACGAGCAGTACTTC.

A few counts support this clonotype. The chain uses TRBV6-6 and TRBJ1-1; D gene uncertain. Germline-derived CDR1 and CDR2 are MNHNY and SVGAGI (reference sequence). V was pared by 5 bases and J by 13 bases, with 26 bases between. This CDR3 has 15 amino acids. The CDR3 coding sequence is TGTGCCAGCAGTACTCTGGATCCCTCGACACTGAAGCTTTTCTTT. This codes for CASSTLDPSTLKLFF.

The J gene is TRBJ2-1, the V gene TRBV7-6; D is perhaps TRBD2 (5 bases). The CDR3 extends over 14 amino acids. Per the germline V gene, CDR1 is SGHVS and CDR2 is FNYEAQ. V lost 1 base, J lost 12 bases, and 16 bases lay in between. CDR3 sequence (DNA): TGTGCCAGCAGCTTAGTAGATCCGGGCAGCGGGCAGTTCTTC. Its translation is CASSLVDPGSGQFF.

This clonotype was detected only a few times. This rearrangement joins TRBV11-2 to TRBJ2-7; 8 bases map to TRBD2. The CDR3 is 14 residues long. Germline CDR1 and CDR2: SGHAT and FQNNGV. Trimming removed 7 bases from V and 6 bases from J; junction bases left unmatched: 11. This CDR3 is CASKRGPSESEQYF. The CDR3 nucleotides are TGTGCCAGCAAGCGGGGGCCCTCCGAATCCGAGCAGTACTTC.

This chain connects TRBV1 to TRBJ1-5; TRBD1 was called by the table and not checked on the DNA. TRBV1 is an annotated pseudogene. CDR3 length: 17 amino acids. The CDR3 DNA reads as TGCACCAGCAGCCATGGATACTCGGACAGGGACAATCAGCCCCAGCATTTT. The encoded protein is CTSSHGYSDRDNQPQHF.

The chain uses TRBV5-4 and TRBJ2-7; TRBD2 matches at 7 bases. J gave up 6 bases and V 2 bases, and 5 bases lay outside the gene matches. The germline gives CDR1 SGHNT, CDR2 YYREEE (reference sequence). The CDR3 has 13 amino acids. The CDR3 region has the DNA TGTGCCAGCAGCTTCGGGGGGAAGGGCGAGCAGTACTTC. Amino acid sequence: CASSFGGKGEQYF.

This clonotype appeared a few times. The genes are TRBV5-4 and TRBJ1-2; 9 bases are shared with TRBD1. CDR1 SGHNT and CDR2 YYREEE come from the germline V gene (reference sequence). V trimming: 4 bases; J trimming: 7 bases; junction bases outside the gene matches: 5. This CDR3 has 13 residues. The CDR3 coding sequence is TGTGCCAGCAGCCACCGGGACAGGGCTGGCTACACCTTC. Its protein product is CASSHRDRAGYTF.

This clonotype was observed a few times. This chain uses TRBV12-5 with TRBJ2-1; the match to TRBD2 covers 13 bases. V shed 5 bases, J shed 7 bases, and the junction held 14 bases outside the gene matches. The CDR3 covers 18 residues. Germline loops: CDR1 LGHNT, CDR2 FRNRAP. CDR3 in DNA: TGTGCTAGTGGTCCCCCGTCCACTAGCGGGGGGGCTGGAAATGAGCAGTTCTTC. It is translated as CASGPPSTSGGAGNEQFF.

The V call is TRBV12-3 or TRBV12-4, the J call TRBJ1-5; D unresolved. The CDR3 runs 14 residues. Trimming removed 0 bases from V and 5 bases from J, with 8 bases in between. CDR3 nucleotides: TGTGCCAGCAGTTTAGCCTCCGGGGATCAGCCCCAGCATTTT. The encoded protein is CASSLASGDQPQHF.

This chain uses TRBV27 with TRBJ2-3, with a tentative D call TRBD1 (6 bases). The germline V gene has CDR1 MNHEY and CDR2 SMNVEV (reference sequence). Trimming removed 6 bases at V and 1 base at J, with 17 bases between. The CDR3 runs to 16 residues. For the CDR3, the DNA is TGTGCCAGCAGACCCCGAACAGGGTATGGCACAGATACGCAGTATTTT. It codes for CASRPRTGYGTDTQYF.

J is TRBJ2-2 and V is TRBV9, with D maybe TRBD1 (6 bases). Trimming stripped 3 bases from V and 6 bases from J, with 9 bases between. The CDR3 runs 13 residues. CDR1 SGDLS and CDR2 YYNGEE come from the germline V gene. As DNA, the CDR3 is TGTGCCAGCAGCGCTGGACAGCCCGGGGAGCTGTTTTTT. The encoded protein is CASSAGQPGELFF.

This clonotype was seen ten or more times. This sequence joins TRBV28 and TRBJ1-1; D unresolved. V dropped 3 bases and J dropped 0 bases, with 14 bases sitting between them. Germline values: CDR1 MDHEN, CDR2 SYDVKM. CDR3 length equals 16 residues. CDR3 sequence reads: CASSFPQFGVNTEAFF. CDR3 DNA sequence: TGTGCCAGCAGTTTCCCCCAATTTGGGGTGAACACTGAAGCTTTCTTT.

This clonotype was observed at least ten times. The genes are TRBV18 and TRBJ2-1; D may match TRBD1 or TRBD2 (5 bases each). The germline V and J ends were trimmed by 3 bases and 5 bases, with 8 bases remaining between them. CDR3 length: 13 amino acids. Looked up from germline, CDR1 is KGHSH and CDR2 is LQKENI. CDR3 in amino acids: CASSPGTNNEQFF. The CDR3 DNA reads as TGTGCCAGCTCACCCGGGACCAACAATGAGCAGTTCTTC.

The V call is TRBV10-2, the J call TRBJ2-3, with 16 bases fitting TRBD2. The ends lost 3 bases at V and 6 bases at J; junction bases unmatched: 6. Germline V CDR1 and CDR2: WSHSY, SAAADI. This CDR3 region has 17 residues. CDR3 region: CASSETGTSGGADTQYF. Here the CDR3 DNA reads TGCGCCAGCAGTGAAACCGGGACTAGCGGGGGGGCCGATACGCAGTATTTT.

This clonotype was counted at least ten times. As DNA, the CDR3 is TGTGCCAGCAGCTTTGTTATGTGTACGTGTGGCTACACCTTC. This gives the protein CASSFVMCTCGYTF. This chain uses TRBV5-4 with TRBJ1-2; D is ambiguous. The CDR3 is 14 amino acids. Between the trimmed V and J ends, which lost 2 bases and 7 bases, there was a span of 15 bases. Germline V gives CDR1 SGHNT, CDR2 YYREEE (reference sequence).

This clonotype was recorded a few times. V is TRBV6-6 and J is TRBJ1-5, with D hard to call. This CDR3 has 16 residues. V lost 6 bases and J 7 bases, leaving 22 bases between the germline ends. Per the germline V gene, CDR1 is MNHNY and CDR2 is SVGAGI (reference sequence). Written as DNA, the CDR3 is TGTGCCAGCAGCACCTGGGGAGGGATAACAAGCCAGCCCCAGCATTTT. Translated, it gives CASSTWGGITSQPQHF.

Only a few counts were recorded for this clonotype. The rearrangement uses TRBV28 and TRBJ2-2; D uncertain. Germline lookup yields CDR1 MDHEN and CDR2 SYDVKM. This CDR3 is built from 13 residues. Trimming cost V 5 bases and J 7 bases, with 11 bases left between them. The CDR3 loop is CASSPNGHGELFF. Written as DNA, the CDR3 is TGTGCCAGCAGTCCAAACGGTCACGGGGAGCTGTTTTTT.

This clonotype was seen ten or more times. Here the CDR3 reads CASSYSLPSGIYNEQFF. The DNA of the CDR3 is TGTGCCAGCAGTTACAGTTTGCCTAGCGGGATTTACAATGAGCAGTTCTTC. V is TRBV6-5 and J is TRBJ2-1, with 9 bases matching TRBD2. CDR3 length: 17 residues. Trimming cost V 2 bases and J 4 bases; bases outside gene matches: 9. Looked up from germline, CDR1 is MNHEY and CDR2 is SVGAGI.

This clonotype was counted between two and nine times. This sequence joins TRBV30 and TRBJ1-2, with 9 bases that match TRBD1. The V gene's germline CDR1 is GTSNPN and CDR2 SVGIG (reference sequence). V shed 5 bases and J 2 bases; nucleotides not matched to a gene: 12. CDR3 length: 16 residues. CDR3 nucleotide sequence: TGTGCCTGGTTCCGAGTGGGACAGGGCTCCAACTATGGCTACACCTTC. It yields the protein CAWFRVGQGSNYGYTF.

This clonotype occurred many times. V gene TRBV2 combines with J gene TRBJ2-3; D may correspond to TRBD1 or TRBD2 (5 bases each). The CDR3 loop spans 17 amino acids. V was pared by 7 bases and J by 1 base, with 21 bases between. CDR1 and CDR2 from the germline V gene are SNHLY and FYNNEI. This CDR3 is CASTPFGGGTGTDTQYF. CDR3 sequence (DNA): TGTGCCAGCACCCCGTTTGGGGGTGGAACAGGCACAGATACGCAGTATTTT.

In this sample, this clonotype turned up a few times. V and J are TRBV7-2 and TRBJ2-7, with 10 bases aligning to TRBD2. CDR1 is SGHTA and CDR2 is FQGNSA in the germline V gene. The CDR3 covers 15 residues. The trim removed 5 bases at V and 2 bases at J, leaving 6 bases unmatched. The CDR3 DNA reads TGTGCCAGCAGCCCGTATAGCGGGGGGCCCTACGAGCAGTACTTC. It encodes CASSPYSGGPYEQYF.